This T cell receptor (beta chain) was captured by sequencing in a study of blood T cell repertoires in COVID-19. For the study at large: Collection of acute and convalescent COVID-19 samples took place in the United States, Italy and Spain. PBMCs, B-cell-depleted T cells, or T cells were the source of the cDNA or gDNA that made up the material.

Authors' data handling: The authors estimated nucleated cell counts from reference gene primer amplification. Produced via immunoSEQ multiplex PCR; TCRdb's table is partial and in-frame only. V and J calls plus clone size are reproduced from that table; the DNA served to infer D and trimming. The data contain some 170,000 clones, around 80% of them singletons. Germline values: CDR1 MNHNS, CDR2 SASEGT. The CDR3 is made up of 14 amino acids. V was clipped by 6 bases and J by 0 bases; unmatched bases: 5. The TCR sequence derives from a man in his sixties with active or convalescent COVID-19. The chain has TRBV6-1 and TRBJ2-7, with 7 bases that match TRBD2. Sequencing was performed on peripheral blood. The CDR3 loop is CASRGEGHSYEQYF. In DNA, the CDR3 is TGTGCCAGCAGGGGGGAGGGCCACTCCTACGAGCAGTACTTC.